Listed below are T cell receptor beta chains from one sample, sequenced in a study of T cells expressing NK-cell markers. TCRdb reprocessed the 5' RACE reads and reports one entry per CDR3 protein, with no DNA. The sample table includes 350,000 to 450,000 distinct CDR3 sequences. The sample consisted of blood T cells: a sorted CD56 or NKG2C T cell subset, CD4+ or CD8+ T cells, or bulk PBMC T cells (not recorded which). The receptor set was obtained from a man aged 18-75 years in good health. Both conserved end residues are part of each CDR3.

CDR3	V	length	J
CASSPRPGLGPYEQYF	TRBV18	16	TRBJ2-7
CASSLGYPRDAGEQYF	TRBV7-6	16	TRBJ2-7
CASSLAPGQVGVNYGYTF	TRBV5-1	18	TRBJ1-2
CASSPGQPNTGELFF	TRBV5-1	15	TRBJ2-2
CSALSPGYSNQPQHF	TRBV20-1	15	TRBJ1-5
CASSRLPPTSGANVLTF	TRBV4-2	17	TRBJ2-6
CASSPDSFGTQYF	TRBV7-8	13	TRBJ2-5
CASSFGYAGPEQFF	TRBV11-2	14	TRBJ2-1
CASSLDRQYNEQFF	TRBV11-2	14	TRBJ2-1
CASSTPGRPYEQYF	TRBV28	14	TRBJ2-7
CATSDSFASGGRTDTQYF	TRBV24-1	18	TRBJ2-3
CASSLGDRDDTEAFF	TRBV11-2	15	TRBJ1-1
CATRGLAGVDEQFF	TRBV10-3	14	TRBJ2-1
CASRTGQGAGQPQHF	TRBV12-3/TRBV12-4	15	TRBJ1-5
CASSQGPGDNYNEQFF	TRBV4-2	16	TRBJ2-1
CASSEERKGEQYF	TRBV2	13	TRBJ2-7
CASSLIAMGTGEKLFF	TRBV28	16	TRBJ1-4
CASSRIGTSSYEQYF	TRBV5-1	15	TRBJ2-7
CASSLTGLAGGSSYNEQFF	TRBV7-3	19	TRBJ2-1
CASSLNFPGQGYEQYF	TRBV4-2	16	TRBJ2-7
CSANQGPQQPQHF	TRBV20-1	13	TRBJ1-5
CASTQNRGWTDTQYF	TRBV28	15	TRBJ2-3
CASRLGQGEETQYF	TRBV12-3/TRBV12-4	14	TRBJ2-5
CASSFYTSGGSYEQYF	TRBV13	16	TRBJ2-7
CASRPGQGTGELFF	TRBV5-5	14	TRBJ2-2
CASSQDGGKGSTDTQYF	TRBV4-2	17	TRBJ2-3
CSAQGRGLNEQYF	TRBV29-1	13	TRBJ2-7
CASRSGTLNTDTQYF	TRBV7-3	15	TRBJ2-3
CASSPRRLLMKNCFF	TRBV23-1	15	TRBJ1-4
CASSRYPSGASTDTQYF	TRBV5-8	17	TRBJ2-3
CASSLAWKRGGYNEQFF	TRBV5-5	17	TRBJ2-1
CSVGPTGGGKDTQYF	TRBV29-1	15	TRBJ2-3
CASSDGQANTDTQYF	TRBV19	15	TRBJ2-3
CASSLTGESKNIQYF	TRBV12-3/TRBV12-4	15	TRBJ2-4
CASSLIAGNQNTGELFF	TRBV4-2	17	TRBJ2-2
CASSTIHRDYPGNEQFF	TRBV11-2	17	TRBJ2-1
CSATPTYEQYF	TRBV20-1	11	TRBJ2-7
CASSPGTSINNEQFF	TRBV7-3	15	TRBJ2-1
CSARAAGTLDQPQHF	TRBV20-1	15	TRBJ1-5
CASSLRGIKGVETQYF	TRBV28	16	TRBJ2-5
CASSSGLAGRWDTQYF	TRBV5-6	16	TRBJ2-3
CASRTWGEGWSDTQYF	TRBV6-5	16	TRBJ2-3
CATSKQGAGETQYF	TRBV15	14	TRBJ2-5
CSARSRTSLRYF	TRBV20-1	12	TRBJ2-7
CASSSYPGTPETQYF	TRBV25-1	15	TRBJ2-5
CASGRGGDEKLFF	TRBV7-2	13	TRBJ1-4
CASSPRQGPTEQYF	TRBV7-6	14	TRBJ2-7
CRPLAGTWETQYF	TRBV20-1	13	TRBJ2-5
CSAPRTSGVYEQYF	TRBV20-1	14	TRBJ2-7
CASSLRGQNEKLFF	TRBV6-1	14	TRBJ1-4
CASSLRPGDRVPAAKAFF	TRBV5-1	18	TRBJ1-1
CASSEVWEGGRETQYF	TRBV6-1	16	TRBJ2-5
CSATPFRQGGTQYF	TRBV20-1	14	TRBJ2-3
CASSPTGSDQPQHF	TRBV18	14	TRBJ1-5
CSALDRFSNQPQHF	TRBV20-1	14	TRBJ1-5